These 28 T cell receptor beta chains originate from one sample sequenced in a study of T cells in Graves' hyperthyroidism and ophthalmopathy. Amplified TCR beta CDR3 regions came from RNA transcripts. TCR CDR3 regions were first amplified by RT-PCR with HTBI primers. TCRdb fed the multiplex PCR reads into MiXCR, producing one record per CDR3 protein. The sample includes around 800,000 distinct CDR3 sequences, over 35% of them seen just once. Input material: blood. These receptors came from a man between 18 and 29 years old with Graves' hyperthyroidism.

This clonotype was recorded at least ten times. The chain links TRBV19 to TRBJ1-3; 7 nucleotides agree with TRBD1. The CDR3 loop spans 14 amino acids. Trimming removed 3 bases from V and 4 bases from J; junction bases left unmatched: 3. Germline-derived CDR1 and CDR2 are LNHDA and SQIVND (reference sequence). CDR3 residues: CASSMRGQGNTIYF. The CDR3 DNA reads TGTGCCAGTAGTATGAGGGGGCAAGGAAACACCATATATTTT.

The V gene is TRBV6-5, the J gene TRBJ2-6; the D is unclear. This CDR3 comprises 15 residues. Germline assignment: CDR1 MNHEY and CDR2 SVGAGI. The V end lost 8 bases, the J end lost 2 bases, and 13 bases lay between the germline ends. DNA of the CDR3: TGTGCCAGCGGCCTCACAGCTGCTGGGGCCAACGTCCTGACTTTC. This encodes CASGLTAAGANVLTF.

V usage is TRBV9 and J usage is TRBJ1-2; D might be TRBD1 (5 bases). Germline assignment: CDR1 SGDLS and CDR2 YYNGEE. The length of the CDR3 is 15 residues. V lost 0 bases, J lost 1 base, and 10 bases lay in between. The CDR3: CASSVDGGGNYGYTF. The DNA for the CDR3 is TGTGCCAGCAGCGTAGATGGGGGGGGTAACTATGGCTACACCTTC.

There are many counts of this clonotype. V gene TRBV7-9 combines with J gene TRBJ2-7, with 11 bases that match TRBD2. Germline V gene lookup returns CDR1 SEHNR and CDR2 FQNEAQ (reference sequence). The CDR3 has 15 residues. Unmatched junction bases numbered 10, after V lost 8 bases and J lost 4 bases. CDR3 residues: CASGGKGLADYEQYF. CDR3 nucleotides: TGTGCCAGCGGCGGCAAGGGACTAGCGGATTACGAGCAGTACTTC. Filled out from reference TRBV7-9 and TRBJ2-7, the complete variable domain reads DTGVSQNPRHKITKRGQNVTFRCDPISEHNRLYWYRQTLGQGPEFLTYFQNEAQLEKSRLLSDRFSAERPKGSFSTLEIQRTEQGDSAMYLCASGGKGLADYEQYFGPGTRLTVT.

In its sample, this clonotype was seen a few times. The chain combines TRBV19 with TRBJ2-7, with D possibly being TRBD1 (5 bases). Per germline, CDR1 LNHDA and CDR2 SQIVND (reference sequence). This CDR3 region has 16 residues. V gave up 5 bases and J gave up 0 bases, with 17 bases separating them. The DNA for the CDR3 is TGTGCCAGTAGTCTCACGGCGCCAACAGGCTCCTACGAGCAGTACTTC. Translated: CASSLTAPTGSYEQYF.

Concerning this clonotype itself: The junction does not match germline at one end; this may be a read error. This rearrangement joins TRBV7-6 to TRBJ2-6; 7 bases line up with TRBD2. This CDR3 has 14 residues. Germline assignment: CDR1 SGHVS and CDR2 FNYEAQ. The CDR3: CASSLVPGGNVLTF. The CDR3 nucleotides read TGTGCCAGCAGCTTAGTCCCGGGGGGCAACGTCCTGACTTTC.

In regard to this clonotype: This may arise from a read error, as a much more abundant clone is one base away. The chain employs TRBV5-1 and TRBJ1-5; D possibly corresponds to TRBD1 (5 bases). The CDR3 sequence is 14 residues long. V was cut by 3 bases and J by 7 bases, with 14 bases left in between. CDR1 is SGHRS, CDR2 YFSETQ, per germline. CDR3 nucleotide sequence: TGCGCCAGCAGCTCGGACTGGGGCAGACAGCCCCAGCATTTT. It yields the protein CASSSDWGRQPQHF.

With regard to this clonotype: One junction end disagrees with the germline gene, perhaps due to a read error. V gene TRBV7-8 combines with J gene TRBJ2-5; the match to TRBD1 covers 10 bases. CDR1 SGHVS and CDR2 FQNEAQ come from the germline V gene. The CDR3 covers 13 residues. The CDR3 nucleotides read TGTGCCGGCAGTTTGGACAGGGGGGAGACCCAGTACTTC. It yields the protein CAGSLDRGETQYF.

This clonotype was seen only a few times. V and J are TRBV4-1 and TRBJ2-7; 8 bases are a match to TRBD1. V lost 1 base, J lost 4 bases, and 6 bases stayed unmatched. From germline, CDR1 is MGHRA and CDR2 YSYEKL. The CDR3 has 15 residues. Written as DNA, the CDR3 is TGCGCCAGCAGCCAAGTGCAACAGGGGGTTTACGAGCAGTACTTC. Translation: CASSQVQQGVYEQYF.

This chain uses TRBV7-9 with TRBJ2-2; 10 bases are shared with TRBD1. The CDR3 totals 17 residues. Germline V gene data show CDR1 as SEHNR and CDR2 as FQNEAQ (reference sequence). V shed 1 base and J 6 bases; nucleotides not matched to a gene: 8. CDR3 in amino acids: CASSLDPSDRGPGELFF. The CDR3, as DNA: TGTGCCAGCAGCTTAGATCCCTCCGACAGGGGGCCCGGGGAGCTGTTTTTT.

The chain recombines TRBV11-3 with TRBJ2-7; TRBD2 matches at 7 bases. This CDR3 region has 15 residues. J was trimmed by 3 bases and V by 5 bases; bases with no gene match: 10. Germline-derived CDR1 and CDR2 are SGHNT and YENEEA. The CDR3 nucleotides are TGTGCCAGCAGCAACCCGGGACTATCCTTCTACGAGCAGTACTTC. It encodes CASSNPGLSFYEQYF.

This clonotype was seen only a few times. The chain uses TRBV7-2 and TRBJ2-2, with D unresolved. CDR3 length: 15 residues. Between the trimmed V and J ends, which lost 3 bases and 3 bases, there was a span of 11 bases. CDR1 SGHTA and CDR2 FQGNSA come from the germline V gene. The CDR3 loop is CASSLDGVYTGELFF. CDR3 in DNA: TGTGCCAGCAGCTTGGACGGAGTATACACCGGGGAGCTGTTTTTT.

The chain links TRBV7-9 to TRBJ1-1, with D tentatively TRBD1 (6 bases). The germline V and J ends were trimmed by 5 bases and 2 bases, with 18 bases remaining between them. The CDR3 is made up of 16 amino acids. Per the germline V gene, CDR1 is SEHNR and CDR2 is FQNEAQ (reference sequence). The CDR3 reads CASSQDSGQKNTEAFF. The CDR3 nucleotides are TGTGCCAGCAGCCAAGATAGTGGACAGAAAAACACTGAAGCTTTCTTT.

To note about this clonotype: At one end, the junction sequence differs from germline, possibly due to a read error. V gene TRBV11-1 combines with J gene TRBJ2-7; D uncertain. This CDR3 spans 14 amino acids. Germline loops: CDR1 SGHAT, CDR2 FQDESV (reference sequence). CDR3 DNA: TGCGCCAGCAGCCAAGATTCCGGTTATTACGAGCAGTACTTC. Translation: CASSQDSGYYEQYF.

Of note for this clonotype: At one end, the junction sequence differs from germline, possibly due to a read error. V gene TRBV7-9 combines with J gene TRBJ1-2; perhaps TRBD1 as D (6 bases). Germline values: CDR1 SEHNR, CDR2 FQNEAQ (reference sequence). The CDR3 length is 14 residues. CDR3 in DNA: TGTGCCAGCAGCTTAATGGACAGTAACTATGACTACACCTTC. It is translated as CASSLMDSNYDYTF.

This clonotype occurred a few times. The V gene is TRBV7-2, the J gene TRBJ1-1, with TRBD1 identical over 8 bases. This CDR3 contains 15 residues. Germline V gene sequence: CDR1 SGHTA, CDR2 FQGNSA. Trimming took 1 base from V and 4 from J; bases not matched to a gene: 5. The CDR3 here is CASSLVGQGATEAFF. The CDR3 DNA reads TGTGCCAGCAGCTTAGTCGGACAGGGAGCCACTGAAGCTTTCTTT.

As for this clonotype: An end of the junction does not agree with germline; a read error may underlie this. The rearrangement uses TRBV2 and TRBJ1-3, with 7 bases aligning to TRBD1. Germline V CDR1 and CDR2: SNHLY, FYNNEI. The CDR3 is made up of 14 amino acids. CDR3 amino acids: CASSVGQAANAIYF. The CDR3 DNA reads as TGTGCCAGCAGTGTTGGACAGGCAGCAAACGCCATATATTTT.

This clonotype has only a few counts. V usage is TRBV3-1 and J usage is TRBJ1-6, with 7 positions matching TRBD1. V lost 6 bases and J lost 4; bases outside the gene matches: 9. This CDR3 contains 16 residues. CDR1 LGHDT and CDR2 YNNKEL come from the germline V gene (reference sequence). CDR3 loop: CASRKTGGQYNSPLHF. CDR3 nucleotide sequence: TGTGCCAGCAGGAAGACGGGGGGACAGTATAATTCACCCCTCCACTTT.

Many counts were recorded for this clonotype. The genes are TRBV2 and TRBJ2-7, with no clear D. From germline, CDR1 is SNHLY and CDR2 FYNNEI. CDR3 size: 13 residues. The V end lost 7 bases, the J end lost 0 bases, and 10 bases lay between the germline ends. CDR3 sequence: CASTQDGSYEQYF. The CDR3 DNA follows: TGTGCCAGCACCCAGGACGGCTCCTACGAGCAGTACTTC. The variable domain in full, completed from reference TRBV2 and TRBJ2-7, reads EPEVTQTPSHQVTQMGQEVILRCVPISNHLYFYWYRQILGQKVEFLVSFYNNEISEKSEIFDDQFSVERPDGSNFTLKIRSTKLEDSAMYFCASTQDGSYEQYFGPGTRLTVT.

This chain joins TRBV29-1 and TRBJ2-7; 7 bases map to TRBD1. This CDR3 has 14 residues. Trimming at V came to 6 bases and at J to 6 bases, leaving 14 bases not matched to a gene. The V gene's germline CDR1 is SQVTM and CDR2 ANQGSEA. The CDR3 is CSVPAQGREIEQYF. In nucleotides, the CDR3 is TGCAGCGTACCGGCACAGGGGAGAGAGATCGAGCAGTACTTC.

This clonotype occurred a few times. The chain is built from TRBV2 and TRBJ1-2, with D uncertain. V was pared by 2 bases and J by 4 bases, with 20 bases between. The germline CDR1 and CDR2 sequences are SNHLY and FYNNEI. The CDR3 length is 17 residues. CDR3 DNA: TGTGCCAGCAGTGAAAGCGGAACGGCTACGGGGATCTATGGCTACACCTTC. Encoded protein: CASSESGTATGIYGYTF.

Comment on this clonotype: A much larger clone lies one base from this, so it may be a read error. The chain carries TRBV20-1 and TRBJ1-1; D possibly corresponds to TRBD1 (6 bases). V dropped 5 bases and J dropped 1 base, with 11 bases sitting between them. The germline gives CDR1 DFQATT, CDR2 SNEGSKA (reference sequence). The CDR3 length is 13 residues. CDR3 region: CSAPGTPNTEAFF. CDR3 nucleotides: TGCAGTGCTCCCGGGACACCGAACACTGAAGCTTTCTTT.

The gene calls are TRBV7-2 and TRBJ2-7; 7 bases fit TRBD2. With 0 bases clipped from V and 5 bases from J, the junction kept 4 bases outside the gene matches. Germline V lookup: CDR1 SGHTA, CDR2 FQGNSA. The CDR3 runs to 14 residues. CDR3 in amino acids: CASSLAGTKNEQYF. In DNA form, the CDR3 reads TGTGCCAGCAGCTTAGCCGGGACTAAGAACGAGCAGTACTTC.

This clonotype was detected many times. The chain recombines TRBV5-1 with TRBJ1-1; D uncertain. Trimming cost V 2 bases and J 8 bases, with 10 bases left between them. The CDR3 consists of 12 residues. CDR1 SGHRS and CDR2 YFSETQ come from the germline V gene. CDR3 amino acids: CASSLDMREAFF. CDR3 sequence (DNA): TGCGCCAGCAGCTTAGACATGAGAGAAGCTTTCTTT.

The chain is built from TRBV6-5 and TRBJ1-1, with TRBD1 matching over 8 bases. The CDR3 has 15 residues. V was pared by 4 bases and J by 5 bases, with 9 bases of the junction left unmatched. The germline CDR1 and CDR2 sequences are MNHEY and SVGAGI. CDR3 region: CASSSTDRVTTEAFF. The CDR3 DNA reads as TGTGCCAGCAGTTCAACGGACAGGGTAACTACTGAAGCTTTCTTT.

This chain links TRBV7-6 with TRBJ1-1; 7 bases fit TRBD1. Trimming cost V 7 bases and J 1 base; bases outside gene matches: 12. CDR1 is SGHVS and CDR2 is FNYEAQ in the germline V gene. This CDR3 comprises 16 residues. CDR3 bases: TGTGCCAGCAACTTTCCAGTGACAGGGTCGAACACTGAAGCTTTCTTT. It specifies CASNFPVTGSNTEAFF. Full variable domain (missing parts from reference TRBV7-6 and TRBJ1-1): GAGVSQSPRYKVTKRGQDVALRCDPISGHVSLYWYRQALGQGPEFLTYFNYEAQQDKSGLPNDRFSAERPEGSISTLTIQRTEQRDSAMYRCASNFPVTGSNTEAFFGQGTRLTVV.

J is TRBJ2-5 and V is TRBV7-6; D perhaps matches TRBD1 (6 bases). The V end was cut by 5 bases, the J end by 4 bases, with 26 bases between. CDR3 length equals 18 residues. CDR1 and CDR2 (germline): SGHVS, FNYEAQ. Written as DNA, the CDR3 is TGTGCCAGCAGCCCGACGGAGAGACAGTACATAGGGGGAGAGACCCAGTACTTC. Amino acids: CASSPTERQYIGGETQYF.

The chain carries TRBV20-1 and TRBJ1-1; TRBD1 is a possible D gene (5 bases). Trimming took 7 bases from V and 2 from J, leaving 11 bases between them. Per germline, CDR1 DFQATT and CDR2 SNEGSKA (reference sequence). The length of the CDR3 is 12 residues. DNA for the CDR3: TGCAGTGTCCCCCAGGGTAACACTGAAGCTTTCTTT. It translates to CSVPQGNTEAFF.